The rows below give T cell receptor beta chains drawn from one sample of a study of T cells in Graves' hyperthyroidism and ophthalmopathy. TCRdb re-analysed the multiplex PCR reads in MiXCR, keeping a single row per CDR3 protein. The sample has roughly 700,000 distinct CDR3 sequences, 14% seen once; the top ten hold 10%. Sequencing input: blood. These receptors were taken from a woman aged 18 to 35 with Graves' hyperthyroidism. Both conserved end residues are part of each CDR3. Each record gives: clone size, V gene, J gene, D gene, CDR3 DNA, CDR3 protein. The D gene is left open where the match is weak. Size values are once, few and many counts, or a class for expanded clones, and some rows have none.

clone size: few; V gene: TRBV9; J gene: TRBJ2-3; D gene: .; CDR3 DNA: TGTGCCAGCAGCGTAGAGGGGAGAAGCACAGATACGCAGTATTTT; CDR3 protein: CASSVEGRSTDTQYF
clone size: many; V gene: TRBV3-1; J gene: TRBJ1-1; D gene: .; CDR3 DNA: TGTGCCAGCAAGCCCGGCCAAGGGAGCCCACGAGGGAACACTGAAGCTTTCTTT; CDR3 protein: CASKPGQGSPRGNTEAFF
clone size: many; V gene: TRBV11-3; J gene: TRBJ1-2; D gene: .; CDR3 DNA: TGTGCCAGCAGCCCCCCCGCAGCCAGCTATGGCTACACCTTC; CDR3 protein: CASSPPAASYGYTF
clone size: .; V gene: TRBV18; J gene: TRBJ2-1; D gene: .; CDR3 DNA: TGTGCCAGCTCATCGTCGGGAAACAACAATGAGCAGTTCTTC; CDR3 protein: CASSSSGNNNEQFF
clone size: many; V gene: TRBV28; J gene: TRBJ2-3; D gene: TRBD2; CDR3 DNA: TGTGCCAGCAGTTTCGAGCGGGAGGGCGCTAAAGATACGCAGTATTTT; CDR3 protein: CASSFEREGAKDTQYF
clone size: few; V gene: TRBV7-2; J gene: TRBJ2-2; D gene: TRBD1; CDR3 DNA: TGTGCCAGCAGCATCCGACAGGGAACTTTTCCCGGGGAGCTGTTTTTT; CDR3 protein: CASSIRQGTFPGELFF
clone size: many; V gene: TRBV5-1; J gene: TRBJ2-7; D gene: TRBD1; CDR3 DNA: TGCGCCAGCAGCTCGGGGGACAGGGTAAGGGAGCAGTACTTC; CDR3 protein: CASSSGDRVREQYF
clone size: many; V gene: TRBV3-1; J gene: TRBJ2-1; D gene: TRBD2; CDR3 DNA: TGTGCCAGCAGCGAACACGCGGGACTAAAGGAGCAGTTCTTC; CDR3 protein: CASSEHAGLKEQFF
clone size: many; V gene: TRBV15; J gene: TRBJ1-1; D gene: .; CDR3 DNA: TGTGCCACCAGCACACCAGGAGGACTAACGGGGGCTTTCTTT; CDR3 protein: CATSTPGGLTGAFF
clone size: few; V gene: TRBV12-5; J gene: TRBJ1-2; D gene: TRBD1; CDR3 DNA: TGTGCTAGTGGTTTGTCACCTAAAACAGCTGCCGGGACAGATTATGGCTACACCTTC; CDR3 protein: CASGLSPKTAAGTDYGYTF
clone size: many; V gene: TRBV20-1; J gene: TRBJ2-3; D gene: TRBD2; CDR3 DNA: TGCAGTGCTAGCGCACTAGCGGGACGTACAGATACGCAGTATTTT; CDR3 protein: CSASALAGRTDTQYF
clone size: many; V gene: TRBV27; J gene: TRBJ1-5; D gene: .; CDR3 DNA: TGTGCCAGGCAGCGTAGCAATCAGCCCCAGCATTTT; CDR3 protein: CARQRSNQPQHF
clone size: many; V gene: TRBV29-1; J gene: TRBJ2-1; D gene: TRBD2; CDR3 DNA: TGCAGCTATCGCCTTAGCGGGAGCTACAATGAGCAGTTCTTC; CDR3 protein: CSYRLSGSYNEQFF
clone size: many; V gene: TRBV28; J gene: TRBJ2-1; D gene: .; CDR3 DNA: TGTGCCAGCAGGTTATCCGGGACATACAATGAGCAGTTCTTC; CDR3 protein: CASRLSGTYNEQFF
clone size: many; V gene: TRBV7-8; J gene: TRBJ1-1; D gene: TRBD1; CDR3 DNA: TGTGCCAGCAGCACACAGGGGGGCGACACTGAAGCTTTCTTT; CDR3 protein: CASSTQGGDTEAFF
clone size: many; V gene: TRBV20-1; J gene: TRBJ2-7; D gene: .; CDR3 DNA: TGCAGTGCTAGAGCCCTTATGGGGGCTGACTCCTACGAGCAGTACTTC; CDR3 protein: CSARALMGADSYEQYF
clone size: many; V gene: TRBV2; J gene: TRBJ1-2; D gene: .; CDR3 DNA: TGTGCCAGCAATCGGGTCAGTGATGGCTACACCTTC; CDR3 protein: CASNRVSDGYTF
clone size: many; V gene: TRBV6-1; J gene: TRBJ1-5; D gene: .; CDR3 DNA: TGTGCCAGCAGTCAACCCCCAGACCAGCCCCAGCATTTT; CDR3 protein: CASSQPPDQPQHF
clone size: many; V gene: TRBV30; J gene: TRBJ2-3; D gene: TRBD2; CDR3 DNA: TGTGCCTGGAGTGGGGCAAGCGGGATCACAGATACGCAGTATTTT; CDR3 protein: CAWSGASGITDTQYF
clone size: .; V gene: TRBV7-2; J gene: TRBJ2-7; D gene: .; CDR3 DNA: TGTGCCAGCAGCCCAGACCGTCGGAACTACGAGCAGTACTTC; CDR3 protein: CASSPDRRNYEQYF
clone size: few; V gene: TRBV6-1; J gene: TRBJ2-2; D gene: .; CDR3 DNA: TGTGCCAGCAGTCATACCGACGGGGCCGGGGAGCTGTTTTTT; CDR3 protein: CASSHTDGAGELFF
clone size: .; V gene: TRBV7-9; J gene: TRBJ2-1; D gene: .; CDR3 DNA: TGTGCCAGCGACTCCCTAGTATACTCCTACAATGAGCAGTTCTTC; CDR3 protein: CASDSLVYSYNEQFF